These 27 T cell receptor beta chains share one sample of origin, sequenced in a study of T cells after yellow fever vaccination. TCRdb itself ran the 5' RACE reads through MiXCR, one entry per CDR3 protein. The sample carries about 300,000 distinct CDR3 sequences, 6.5% to 8.5% recorded once. Specimen: PBMCs, collected about 49 days after the first yellow fever vaccination. The origin of the receptors is a man aged 18 to 29 who received the YFV17D yellow fever vaccine.

The chain carries TRBV3-1 and TRBJ2-1, with D perhaps matching TRBD1 or TRBD2 (6 bases each). The CDR3 has 16 residues. V was trimmed by 1 base and J by 6 bases, leaving 16 bases between them. Germline lookup yields CDR1 LGHDT and CDR2 YNNKEL (reference sequence). CDR3 DNA sequence: TGTGCCAGCAGCCAAGTGCCGGGGGCGATATTCAATGAGCAGTTCTTC. This encodes CASSQVPGAIFNEQFF.

This clonotype occurred a few times. V and J are TRBV24-1 and TRBJ1-5; TRBD1 aligns across 7 bases. Trimming at V came to 3 bases and at J to 5 bases, leaving 6 bases not matched to a gene. The CDR3 has 15 amino acids. The germline V gene has CDR1 KGHDR and CDR2 SFDVKD. CDR3 sequence (DNA): TGTGCCACCAGTGATCCACAGGGGCGCGATCAGCCCCAGCATTTT. It yields the protein CATSDPQGRDQPQHF.

The chain is built from TRBV5-5 and TRBJ2-7, with unresolved D. Germline values: CDR1 SGHKS, CDR2 YYEKEE (reference sequence). The CDR3 contains 13 residues. The ends were cut back, 0 bases at V and 7 bases at J, with 11 bases in the middle. This CDR3 reads CASSLVVSEEQYF. In nucleotides, the CDR3 is TGTGCCAGCAGCTTGGTAGTGTCAGAGGAGCAGTACTTC.

This clonotype has only a few counts. The chain uses TRBV5-1 and TRBJ1-3; D unresolved. The CDR3 runs 13 residues. The V gene lost 2 bases and the J gene lost 0 bases, with 3 bases spanning the gap. CDR1 and CDR2 from the germline V gene are SGHRS and YFSETQ. CDR3 bases: TGCGCCAGCAGCTTACTCTCTGGAAACACCATATATTTT. This translates into CASSLLSGNTIYF. The whole variable domain, remainder taken from reference TRBV5-1 and TRBJ1-3, is KAGVTQTPRYLIKTRGQQVTLSCSPISGHRSVSWYQQTPGQGLQFLFEYFSETQRNKGNFPGRFSGRQFSNSRSEMNVSTLELGDSALYLCASSLLSGNTIYFGEGSWLTVV.

The chain carries TRBV12-3 or TRBV12-4 and TRBJ2-1; TRBD1 is a possible D gene (5 bases). Between the trimmed V and J ends, which lost 3 bases and 7 bases, there was a span of 10 bases. There are 13 residues in the CDR3. CDR3 amino acids: CASSFAQVNEQFF. The CDR3 nucleotides read TGTGCCAGCAGTTTTGCACAGGTAAATGAGCAGTTCTTC.

The V call is TRBV6-5, the J call TRBJ2-5, with D possibly being TRBD2 (5 bases). This CDR3 is built from 13 residues. V dropped 3 bases and J dropped 3 bases, with 8 bases sitting between them. Germline V gives CDR1 MNHEY, CDR2 SVGAGI. CDR3: CASSYTGKETQYF. As DNA, the CDR3 is TGTGCCAGCAGTTATACCGGGAAAGAGACCCAGTACTTC.

This clonotype was found a few times. A read error may account for a junction end that differs from germline. The chain links TRBV9 to TRBJ2-1; 7 nucleotides align to TRBD1. Germline values: CDR1 SGDLS, CDR2 YYNGEE. This CDR3 is built from 13 residues. CDR3 sequence: CASSPRQGDPSTF. The CDR3 nucleotides are TGTGCCAGCAGCCCTCGGCAGGGGGACCCTTCGACCTTC.

This clonotype was recorded at least ten times. The CDR3 protein is CASRIQAGGGETQYF. In nucleotides, the CDR3 is TGTGCCAGCAGGATACAAGCGGGGGGAGGCGAGACCCAGTACTTC. The chain employs TRBV3-1 and TRBJ2-5; 9 bases align to TRBD2. The ends lost 6 bases at V and 5 bases at J; junction bases unmatched: 10. Germline V CDR1 and CDR2: LGHDT, YNNKEL (reference sequence). The CDR3 runs to 15 residues.

There are many counts of this clonotype. J is TRBJ2-3 and V is TRBV5-1; the D gene is possibly TRBD2 (5 bases). V shed 0 bases and J shed 0 bases, with 11 bases lying between them. Per the germline V gene, CDR1 is SGHRS and CDR2 is YFSETQ. The CDR3 has 16 amino acids. The CDR3 bases are TGCGCCAGCAGCTTGGGTGAGGGCTCTAGCACAGATACGCAGTATTTT. This translates into CASSLGEGSSTDTQYF. Based on the CDR3 plus reference TRBV5-1 and TRBJ2-3, the full variable domain is KAGVTQTPRYLIKTRGQQVTLSCSPISGHRSVSWYQQTPGQGLQFLFEYFSETQRNKGNFPGRFSGRQFSNSRSEMNVSTLELGDSALYLCASSLGEGSSTDTQYFGPGTRLTVL.

This clonotype was seen many times. The rearrangement uses TRBV7-2 and TRBJ2-1; D is unresolved. The CDR3 spans 14 residues. Germline-derived CDR1 and CDR2 are SGHTA and FQGNSA. V was pared by 0 bases and J by 6 bases, with 9 bases between. In DNA form, the CDR3 reads TGTGCCAGCAGCTTAGCGCTAAGTGTCAATGAGCAGTTCTTC. Residues: CASSLALSVNEQFF.

This clonotype was recorded a few times. The rearrangement joins TRBV3-1 to TRBJ2-7; D is possibly TRBD1 (5 bases). The CDR3 contains 15 residues. Germline CDR1 LGHDT, CDR2 YNNKEL (reference sequence). V gave up 6 bases and J gave up 5 bases, with 20 bases separating them. The CDR3 loop reads CASSGASLMWNEQYF. For the CDR3, the DNA is TGTGCCAGCAGTGGGGCAAGTCTTATGTGGAACGAGCAGTACTTC.

The sample holds a few counts of this clonotype. This chain uses TRBV10-1 with TRBJ2-2; 9 bases match TRBD2. This CDR3 spans 18 amino acids. V was pared by 1 base and J by 0 bases, with 6 bases of the junction left unmatched. Germline CDR1 reads WNHNN; CDR2 reads SYGVQD (reference sequence). The CDR3 is CASSELVAGDTNTGELFF. The CDR3 region has the DNA TGCGCCAGCAGTGAGTTGGTAGCGGGGGACACGAACACCGGGGAGCTGTTTTTT.

This clonotype was counted between two and nine times. The chain uses TRBV27 and TRBJ1-1; tentatively, D is TRBD1 (5 bases). CDR3 length: 13 residues. Trimming left V 3 bases short and J 7 bases short, with 12 bases between. CDR1 is MNHEY, CDR2 SMNVEV, per germline (reference sequence). The CDR3 region has the DNA TGTGCCAGCAGTTTCGAGGGGTGGAGTGAAGCTTTCTTT. Encoded protein: CASSFEGWSEAFF.

This clonotype has only a few counts. This chain joins TRBV6-1 and TRBJ1-2, with a possible D match to TRBD1 (5 bases). The CDR3 is made up of 14 amino acids. Germline V CDR1 and CDR2: MNHNS, SASEGT. The ends were cut back, 9 bases at V and 5 bases at J, with 19 bases in the middle. The CDR3 here is CASSPGGDGYGYTF. CDR3 nucleotides: TGTGCCAGTTCCCCCGGGGGGGATGGGTATGGCTACACCTTC.

V and J are TRBV6-5 and TRBJ2-5; 15 bases match TRBD2. The germline gives CDR1 MNHEY, CDR2 SVGAGI. The CDR3 length is 14 residues. Trimming removed 4 bases from V and 12 bases from J; junction bases left unmatched: 6. The CDR3 loop is CASSSWTSGGEKYF. Here the CDR3 DNA reads TGTGCCAGCAGTTCCTGGACTAGCGGGGGGGAAAAGTACTTC.

Only a few counts were recorded for this clonotype. The chain couples TRBV6-2 or TRBV6-3 to TRBJ1-2, with D uncertain. Trimming shortened V by 2 bases and J by 4 bases, and 5 bases separated the two germline ends. The germline V gene encodes CDR1 MNHEY and CDR2 SVGEGT. The CDR3 is made up of 12 amino acids. The CDR3 nucleotides read TGTGCCAGCAGTTACCCAGCCTATGGCTACACCTTC. It codes for CASSYPAYGYTF.

This sequence joins TRBV5-4 and TRBJ2-3; 8 nucleotides align to TRBD2. CDR1 is SGHNT and CDR2 is YYREEE in the germline V gene (reference sequence). The CDR3 covers 14 residues. V shed 2 bases, J shed 7 bases, and the junction held 6 bases outside the gene matches. CDR3 coding DNA: TGTGCCAGCAGCTTCGGGGGGGGCCGTAATACGCAGTATTTT. It encodes CASSFGGGRNTQYF.

This chain's CDR3 is CASSPRGDNNEQFF. The CDR3 DNA reads as TGTGCCAGCTCACCACGGGGAGACAACAATGAGCAGTTCTTC. The chain carries TRBV18 and TRBJ2-1, with D possibly being TRBD2 (5 bases). The germline CDR1 and CDR2 sequences are KGHSH and LQKENI. This CDR3 is 14 amino acids long. V was clipped by 1 base and J by 5 bases, with 9 bases between them.

This clonotype was counted at least ten times. This chain uses TRBV15 with TRBJ2-1; no firm D call. CDR1 LNHNV and CDR2 YYDKDF come from the germline V gene (reference sequence). V gave up 1 base and J gave up 0 bases, with 7 bases separating them. The CDR3 totals 15 residues. Here the CDR3 reads CATSRGRSSYNEQFF. The CDR3 region has the DNA TGTGCCACCAGCAGAGGCCGGAGCTCCTACAATGAGCAGTTCTTC.

V usage is TRBV5-1 and J usage is TRBJ1-6; D unclear. The CDR3 length is 15 residues. V dropped 0 bases and J dropped 5 bases, with 9 bases sitting between them. Germline V gives CDR1 SGHRS, CDR2 YFSETQ. DNA for the CDR3: TGCGCCAGCAGCTTGGTTACAGCAGATAATTCACCCCTCCACTTT. It yields the protein CASSLVTADNSPLHF. Together with reference TRBV5-1 and TRBJ1-6, the CDR3 gives the full variable domain: KAGVTQTPRYLIKTRGQQVTLSCSPISGHRSVSWYQQTPGQGLQFLFEYFSETQRNKGNFPGRFSGRQFSNSRSEMNVSTLELGDSALYLCASSLVTADNSPLHFGNGTRLTVT.

In this sample, this clonotype turned up a few times. This sequence joins TRBV6-4 and TRBJ1-4; 8 nucleotides agree with TRBD1. Per the germline V gene, CDR1 is MRHNA and CDR2 is SNTAGT. This CDR3 spans 16 amino acids. The J segment lost 3 bases and the V segment lost 7 bases, leaving 10 bases of the junction unmatched. The CDR3 DNA sequence: TGTGCCAGCACCCTCAAAACGACAGGGGCTAATGAAAAACTGTTTTTT. Amino acid sequence: CASTLKTTGANEKLFF.

This clonotype was counted between two and nine times. The rearrangement uses TRBV13 and TRBJ2-5, with D tentatively TRBD1 or TRBD2 (5 bases each). Germline CDR1 is PRHDT and CDR2 is FYEKMQ (reference sequence). Trimming took 5 bases from V and 5 from J, leaving 15 bases between them. CDR3 length: 14 amino acids. CDR3 nucleotides: TGTGCCAGCAGCCCGGACATGGGAGCGGAGACCCAGTACTTC. This sequence encodes CASSPDMGAETQYF.

This clonotype was detected a few times. The J gene is TRBJ2-7, the V gene TRBV30; 9 nucleotides agree with TRBD1. There are 14 residues in the CDR3. V was pared by 2 bases and J by 4 bases, with 6 bases of the junction left unmatched. Looked up from germline, CDR1 is GTSNPN and CDR2 is SVGIG (reference sequence). The CDR3 DNA sequence: TGTGCCTGGAGTTTGGGGACAGGGTCATACGAGCAGTACTTC. It specifies CAWSLGTGSYEQYF. Based on the CDR3 plus reference TRBV30 and TRBJ2-7, the full variable domain is SQTIHQWPATLVQPVGSPLSLECTVEGTSNPNLYWYRQAAGRGLQLLFYSVGIGQISSEVPQNLSASRPQDRQFILSSKKLLLSDSGFYLCAWSLGTGSYEQYFGPGTRLTVT.

In this sample, this clonotype turned up many times. The CDR3 region is CASRRYRENEQFF. In nucleotides, the CDR3 is TGTGCCAGCAGGCGATACAGGGAAAATGAGCAGTTCTTC. This rearrangement joins TRBV6-1 to TRBJ2-1; a weak D match, TRBD1 (6 bases). Germline V gene lookup returns CDR1 MNHNS and CDR2 SASEGT. V dropped 6 bases and J dropped 7 bases, with 13 bases sitting between them. CDR3 length equals 13 residues.

The chain is built from TRBV7-2 and TRBJ2-1; TRBD2 agrees at 8 bases. J gave up 7 bases and V 5 bases, and 10 bases lay outside the gene matches. In germline, CDR1 is SGHTA, CDR2 FQGNSA. This CDR3 has 15 residues. Here the CDR3 DNA reads TGTGCCAGCAGCATTCTCTTGACTAGCGCAAATGAGCAGTTCTTC. As protein: CASSILLTSANEQFF. Drawing the rest from reference TRBV7-2 and TRBJ2-1, the complete variable domain is GAGVSQSPSNKVTEKGKDVELRCDPISGHTALYWYRQSLGQGLEFLIYFQGNSAPDKSGLPSDRFSAERTGGSVSTLTIQRTQQEDSAVYLCASSILLTSANEQFFGPGTRLTVL.

The J gene is TRBJ2-2, the V gene TRBV10-3, with no clear D. The CDR3 extends over 13 amino acids. With 3 bases removed from V and 5 bases from J, the gap between germline ends came to 7 bases. The V gene's germline CDR1 is ENHRY and CDR2 SYGVKD. The CDR3 nucleotides read TGTGCCATCAGTGATGAGGAGACCGGGGAGCTGTTTTTT. Amino acids: CAISDEETGELFF.

This clonotype was seen repeatedly, ten times or more. The rearrangement joins TRBV5-1 to TRBJ1-1; tentative D call: TRBD1 (6 bases). V dropped 0 bases and J dropped 3 bases, with 6 bases sitting between them. The CDR3 is made up of 13 amino acids. The germline gives CDR1 SGHRS, CDR2 YFSETQ. The CDR3 DNA reads TGCGCCAGCAGCTTGGGACAGGACACTGAAGCTTTCTTT. Translated: CASSLGQDTEAFF.